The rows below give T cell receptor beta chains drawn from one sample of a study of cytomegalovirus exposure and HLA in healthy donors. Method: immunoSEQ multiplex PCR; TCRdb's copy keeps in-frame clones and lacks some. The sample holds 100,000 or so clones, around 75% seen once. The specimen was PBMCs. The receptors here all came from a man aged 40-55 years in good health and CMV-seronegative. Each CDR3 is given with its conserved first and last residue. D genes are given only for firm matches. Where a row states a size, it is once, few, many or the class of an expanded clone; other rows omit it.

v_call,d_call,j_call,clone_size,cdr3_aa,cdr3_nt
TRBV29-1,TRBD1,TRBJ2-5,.,CSAMTGRETQYF,TGCAGCGCTATGACAGGGCGGGAGACCCAGTACTTC
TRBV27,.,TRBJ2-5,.,CASSPYSSEHETQYF,TGTGCCAGCAGCCCCTATTCTAGCGAGCATGAGACCCAGTACTTC
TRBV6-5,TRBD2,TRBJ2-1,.,CASRLAGGPYNEQFF,TGTGCCAGCAGGCTAGCGGGAGGCCCCTACAATGAGCAGTTCTTC
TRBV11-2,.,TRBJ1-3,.,CASSLERDSGNTIYF,TGTGCCAGCAGCTTAGAACGGGACTCTGGAAACACCATATATTTT
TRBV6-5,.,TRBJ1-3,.,CASSQTGRAGNTIYF,TGTGCCAGCAGTCAGACGGGAAGGGCAGGAAACACCATATATTTT
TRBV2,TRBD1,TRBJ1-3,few,CASYTGTGGYTIYF,TGTGCCAGCTACACCGGGACAGGGGGATACACCATATATTTT
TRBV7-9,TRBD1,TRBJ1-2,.,CASSLEKGAVGYTF,TGTGCCAGCAGCTTAGAAAAGGGGGCGGTTGGCTACACCTTC
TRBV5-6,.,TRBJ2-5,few,CASSASREETQYF,TGTGCCAGCAGCGCAAGCCGGGAAGAGACCCAGTACTTC
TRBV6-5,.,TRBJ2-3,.,CASSYFGGSSTDTQYF,TGTGCCAGCAGTTACTTTGGTGGGAGTTCCACAGATACGCAGTATTTT
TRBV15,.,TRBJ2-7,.,CATSRDPSDEQYF,TGTGCCACCAGCAGAGATCCTAGCGACGAGCAGTACTTC
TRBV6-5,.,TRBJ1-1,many,CASLELGEAFF,TGTGCCAGTCTAGAGTTGGGTGAAGCTTTCTTT
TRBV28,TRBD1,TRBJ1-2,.,CASSAPTGARGYTF,TGTGCCAGCAGTGCGCCGACAGGGGCTCGCGGCTACACCTTC
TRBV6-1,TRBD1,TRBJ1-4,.,CASSSGGANEKLFF,TGTGCCAGCAGTTCAGGGGGAGCTAATGAAAAACTGTTTTTT
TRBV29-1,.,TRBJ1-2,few,CSVDRGDYGYTF,TGCAGCGTTGATAGGGGTGACTATGGCTACACCTTC
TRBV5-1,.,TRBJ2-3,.,CASDPSGPPSTQYF,TGCGCCAGCGATCCAAGTGGGCCCCCGTCTACGCAGTATTTT
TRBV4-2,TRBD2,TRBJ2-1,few,CASSLGTSGSYNEQFF,TGTGCCAGCAGCCTAGGGACTAGCGGGAGCTACAATGAGCAGTTCTTC
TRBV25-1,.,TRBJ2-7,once,CASSDPGIDEQYF,TGTGCCAGCAGTGATCCGGGGATCGACGAGCAGTACTTC
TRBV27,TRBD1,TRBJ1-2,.,CASSANRGGYTF,TGTGCCAGCAGTGCCAACAGGGGAGGCTACACCTTC
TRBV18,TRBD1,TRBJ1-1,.,CASSGDRVVEAFF,TGTGCCAGCTCCGGAGACAGGGTAGTGGAAGCTTTCTTT
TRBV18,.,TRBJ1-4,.,CASSPVLEGEKLFF,TGTGCCAGCTCACCAGTCCTAGAGGGCGAAAAACTGTTTTTT
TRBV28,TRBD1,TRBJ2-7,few,CASRGSINRDRASYEQYF,TGTGCCAGCAGGGGAAGTATAAACCGGGACAGGGCCTCCTACGAGCAGTACTTC
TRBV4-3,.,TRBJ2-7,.,CASSQKQGYEQYF,TGCGCCAGCAGCCAAAAACAGGGATACGAGCAGTACTTC
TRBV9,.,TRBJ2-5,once,CASSPRVRQETQYF,TGTGCCAGCAGCCCCAGGGTACGGCAAGAGACCCAGTACTTC
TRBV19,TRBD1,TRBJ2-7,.,CASSMGDRIYEQYF,TGTGCCAGTAGTATGGGGGACAGGATTTACGAGCAGTACTTC
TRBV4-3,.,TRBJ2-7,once,CASSQDTGRIYEQYF,TGCGCCAGCAGCCAAGATACAGGACGGATCTACGAGCAGTACTTC
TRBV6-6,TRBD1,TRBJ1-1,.,CASSYSTGTRNTEAFF,TGTGCCAGCAGTTACTCGACAGGGACCAGGAACACTGAAGCTTTCTTT
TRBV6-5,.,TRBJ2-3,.,CASSYSRGPDTQYF,TGTGCCAGCAGTTACTCGCGGGGCCCAGATACGCAGTATTTT
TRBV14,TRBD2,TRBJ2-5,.,CASSQMEGGKETQYF,TGTGCCAGCAGCCAAATGGAGGGAGGGAAAGAGACCCAGTACTTC
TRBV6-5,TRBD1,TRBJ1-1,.,CASSGRQGEAFF,TGTGCCAGCAGTGGCCGACAGGGTGAAGCTTTCTTT
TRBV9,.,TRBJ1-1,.,CASSVAGDTEAFF,TGTGCCAGCAGCGTAGCGGGTGACACTGAAGCTTTCTTT
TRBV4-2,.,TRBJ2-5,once,CASSQDRVPPKTQYF,TGTGCCAGCAGCCAAGATCGGGTCCCTCCTAAGACCCAGTACTTC
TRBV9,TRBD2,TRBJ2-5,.,CASSLRLARQETQYF,TGTGCCAGCAGCCTCCGACTAGCGCGACAAGAGACCCAGTACTTC
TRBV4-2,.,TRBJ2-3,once,CASTKTTGLRDTQYF,TGTGCCAGCACCAAAACCACCGGACTGAGAGATACGCAGTATTTT
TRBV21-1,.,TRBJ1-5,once,CASTPREFGNQPQHF,TGTGCCAGCACCCCCCGGGAGTTTGGCAATCAGCCCCAGCATTTT
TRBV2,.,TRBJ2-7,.,CASSEPVTYEQYF,TGTGCCAGCAGTGAACCGGTAACCTACGAGCAGTACTTC
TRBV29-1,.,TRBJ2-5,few,CSVDSWTAETQYF,TGCAGCGTCGACTCGTGGACAGCAGAGACCCAGTACTTC
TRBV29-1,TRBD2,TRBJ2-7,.,CSVTGLAGHYEQYF,TGCAGCGTAACCGGACTAGCGGGACACTACGAGCAGTACTTC
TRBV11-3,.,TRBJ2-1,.,CASSLEGRGTNEQFF,TGTGCCAGCAGCTTAGAGGGTAGGGGGACCAATGAGCAGTTCTTC
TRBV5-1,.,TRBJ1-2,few,CASSFRPSDGYTF,TGCGCCAGCAGCTTTAGGCCCAGCGATGGCTACACCTTC
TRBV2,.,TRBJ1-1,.,CASTIRAEAFF,TGTGCCAGCACTATCCGGGCTGAAGCTTTCTTT
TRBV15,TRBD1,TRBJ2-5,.,CATSSGDRGGETQYF,TGTGCCACCAGCAGCGGGGACAGGGGAGGAGAGACCCAGTACTTC
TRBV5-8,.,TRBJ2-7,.,CASSLALSHEQYF,TGTGCCAGCAGCTTGGCCTTGAGCCACGAGCAGTACTTC
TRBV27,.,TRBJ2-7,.,CASSFQNSYEQYF,TGTGCCAGCAGTTTCCAAAACTCCTACGAGCAGTACTTC
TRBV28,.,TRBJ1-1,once,CASSLQGRVTEAFF,TGTGCCAGCAGTCTTCAGGGTAGAGTAACTGAAGCTTTCTTT
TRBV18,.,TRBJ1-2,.,CASSAGRQEGGYTF,TGTGCCAGCTCTGCCGGGAGGCAGGAGGGTGGCTACACCTTC
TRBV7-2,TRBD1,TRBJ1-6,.,CASSPRGDRGNSPLHF,TGTGCCAGCAGCCCTAGAGGGGACAGGGGGAATTCACCCCTCCACTTT
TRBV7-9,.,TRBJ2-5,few,CSSSLVLETQYF,TGTTCCAGCAGCTTAGTTCTCGAGACCCAGTACTTC
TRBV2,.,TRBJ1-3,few,CASTPDRSTWISGNTIYF,TGTGCCAGCACCCCAGACAGATCAACCTGGATCTCTGGAAACACCATATATTTT